The 20 T cell receptor beta chains below were found in one sample sequenced in a study of cytomegalovirus exposure and HLA in healthy donors. With 60 Vbeta and 13 Jbeta primers, the PCR was carried out. TCRdb's table, derived via immunoSEQ multiplex PCR, lists solely in-frame clones and lacks some. The sample gives under 200,000 clones, over 65% of which show up once; approximately 2.5% is in the top ten. The sample comprised PBMCs. These receptors all stem from a man in his fifties or sixties in good health and CMV-seronegative.

The J gene is TRBJ2-3, the V gene TRBV5-6; 7 bases are shared with TRBD2. The CDR3 is 15 amino acids. The V and J ends lost 0 bases and 3 bases, in that order; junction bases with no gene match: 4. Germline CDR1 SGHDT, CDR2 YYEEEE. The CDR3 sequence: CASSLGTRRTDTQYF. CDR3 coding DNA: TGTGCCAGCAGCTTGGGGACTAGAAGGACAGATACGCAGTATTTT. The full variable domain, rest sourced from reference TRBV5-6 and TRBJ2-3, is DAGVTQSPTHLIKTRGQQVTLRCSPKSGHDTVSWYQQALGQGPQFIFQYYEEEERQRGNFPDRFSGHQFPNYSSELNVNALLLGDSALYLCASSLGTRRTDTQYFGPGTRLTVL.

The chain joins TRBV6-1 to TRBJ2-7, with TRBD1 identical over 9 bases. Germline V gene lookup returns CDR1 MNHNS and CDR2 SASEGT. V gave up 5 bases and J gave up 4 bases; unmatched junction bases: 6. CDR3 length equals 14 residues. The CDR3 DNA is TGTGCCAGCAGTTTAACACAGGGGGCGTACGAGCAGTACTTC. Its translation: CASSLTQGAYEQYF.

Points on this clone: Other DNA sequences in the sample encode the same CDR3. The chain combines TRBV9 with TRBJ2-7, with a weak D call TRBD1 (6 bases). Trimming shortened V by 0 bases and J by 2 bases, and 9 bases separated the two germline ends. This CDR3 is 14 amino acids long. CDR1 and CDR2 (germline): SGDLS, YYNGEE. The CDR3 coding sequence is TGTGCCAGCAGCGTAGCGGGACAAACCTACGAGCAGTACTTC. Encoded protein: CASSVAGQTYEQYF.

The chain couples TRBV4-1 to TRBJ2-3, with D perhaps matching TRBD2 (6 bases). Germline-derived CDR1 and CDR2 are MGHRA and YSYEKL. This CDR3 comprises 14 residues. V lost 0 bases and J 10 bases, leaving 14 bases between the germline ends. The CDR3 bases are TGCGCCAGCAGCCAAGATGTGATCTCGGGGGCGCAGTATTTT. Translation: CASSQDVISGAQYF.

The chain links TRBV18 to TRBJ1-2, with TRBD1 matching over 7 bases. The V and J ends lost 5 bases and 2 bases, in that order; junction bases with no gene match: 11. CDR1 and CDR2 (germline): KGHSH, LQKENI. CDR3 length: 16 residues. CDR3 region: CASSISVVRGNYGYTF. CDR3 DNA: TGTGCCAGCTCAATAAGTGTAGTCAGGGGGAACTATGGCTACACCTTC.

Ten or more counts support this clone. The rearrangement uses TRBV5-6 and TRBJ2-3; the D gene is possibly TRBD2 (6 bases). This CDR3 contains 13 residues. V was clipped by 4 bases and J by 9 bases, with 15 bases between them. CDR1 and CDR2 (germline): SGHDT, YYEEEE. Written as DNA, the CDR3 is TGTGCCAGCAGCCACCGGGGGAGTAGGACGCAGTATTTT. Its protein product is CASSHRGSRTQYF.

The chain couples TRBV28 to TRBJ2-7; TRBD2 matches 12 bases. This CDR3 contains 16 residues. The germline gives CDR1 MDHEN, CDR2 SYDVKM. Germline trimming cut 7 bases from V and 1 base from J; bases unmatched to any gene: 8. The CDR3 sequence is CASKVGLAGYSYEQYF. The CDR3 DNA sequence: TGTGCCAGCAAGGTCGGACTAGCGGGATATTCCTACGAGCAGTACTTC.

The chain links TRBV5-1 to TRBJ1-1; D gene ambiguous. V dropped 0 bases and J dropped 0 bases, with 3 bases sitting between them. Germline lookup yields CDR1 SGHRS and CDR2 YFSETQ. This CDR3 region has 13 residues. CDR3 sequence reads: CASSLVVNTEAFF. The CDR3 DNA reads as TGCGCCAGCAGCTTGGTAGTGAACACTGAAGCTTTCTTT.

V is TRBV13 and J is TRBJ2-2, with TRBD2 as a possible D gene (7 bases). This CDR3 is built from 15 residues. Trimming left V 3 bases short and J 4 bases short, with 12 bases between. Germline CDR1 and CDR2: PRHDT and FYEKMQ (reference sequence). CDR3 protein: CASSLGGGATGELFF. For the CDR3, the DNA is TGTGCCAGCAGCTTGGGAGGGGGGGCCACCGGGGAGCTGTTTTTT. The complete variable domain, with remaining parts taken from reference TRBV13 and TRBJ2-2, reads AAGVIQSPRHLIKEKRETATLKCYPIPRHDTVYWYQQGPGQDPQFLISFYEKMQSDKGSIPDRFSAQQFSDYHSELNMSSLELGDSALYFCASSLGGGATGELFFGEGSRLTVL.

The CDR3 loop reads CASRWGPQETQYF. The CDR3 region has the DNA TGCGCCAGCAGGTGGGGGCCTCAAGAGACCCAGTACTTC. This chain uses TRBV10-2 with TRBJ2-5; weak D call: TRBD1 (6 bases). Trimming took 6 bases from V and 2 from J, leaving 10 bases between them. This CDR3 is built from 13 residues. From germline, CDR1 is WSHSY and CDR2 SAAADI.

The chain recombines TRBV9 with TRBJ2-3; no clear D gene. V lost 0 bases to trimming and J lost 3 bases, with 11 bases between them. In germline, CDR1 is SGDLS, CDR2 YYNGEE. The CDR3 length is 15 residues. Written as DNA, the CDR3 is TGTGCCAGCAGCGTAGTTCCTAGAGGTACAGATACGCAGTATTTT. The encoded protein is CASSVVPRGTDTQYF.

The chain recombines TRBV29-1 with TRBJ2-7, with TRBD1 identical over 8 bases. Germline assignment: CDR1 SQVTM and CDR2 ANQGSEA. Trimming cost V 4 bases and J 1 base; bases outside gene matches: 0. The CDR3 spans 12 residues. The CDR3 protein is CSVGQGSYEQYF. CDR3 DNA sequence: TGCAGCGTTGGACAGGGGTCCTACGAGCAGTACTTC.

J is TRBJ2-3 and V is TRBV5-4, with D hard to call. CDR3 length: 14 residues. The V end lost 4 bases, the J end lost 6 bases, and 15 bases lay between the germline ends. Per germline, CDR1 SGHNT and CDR2 YYREEE (reference sequence). CDR3 sequence reads: CASSLIVSRDTQYF. The CDR3 DNA is TGTGCCAGCAGCCTGATAGTCTCGCGCGATACGCAGTATTTT.

The chain recombines TRBV7-2 with TRBJ2-7, with 11 bases fitting TRBD2. In germline, CDR1 is SGHTA, CDR2 FQGNSA. This CDR3 is 17 amino acids long. V was pared by 5 bases and J by 2 bases, with 11 bases of the junction left unmatched. The CDR3 spells CASSLNIIAGGPYEQYF. Written as DNA, the CDR3 is TGTGCCAGCAGCCTAAATATTATAGCGGGAGGGCCCTACGAGCAGTACTTC. Using reference TRBV7-2 and TRBJ2-7 for the parts outside the CDR3, the full variable domain is GAGVSQSPSNKVTEKGKDVELRCDPISGHTALYWYRQSLGQGLEFLIYFQGNSAPDKSGLPSDRFSAERTGGSVSTLTIQRTQQEDSAVYLCASSLNIIAGGPYEQYFGPGTRLTVT.

This chain joins TRBV28 and TRBJ2-3, with TRBD1 as a possible D gene (6 bases). The CDR3 is 14 residues long. Germline V gene data show CDR1 as MDHEN and CDR2 as SYDVKM. Trimming removed 6 bases at V and 0 bases at J, with 10 bases between. The CDR3: CASRNRASTDTQYF. The CDR3 nucleotides read TGTGCCAGCAGGAACAGGGCGAGCACAGATACGCAGTATTTT.

The V gene is TRBV4-2, the J gene TRBJ2-7; D may be TRBD2 (6 bases). The germline V gene has CDR1 LGHNA and CDR2 YNFKEQ. This CDR3 has 12 residues. Trimming took 1 base from V and 5 from J, leaving 6 bases between them. CDR3: CASSQAGDEQYF. CDR3 sequence (DNA): TGTGCCAGCAGCCAAGCGGGGGACGAGCAGTACTTC.

The chain links TRBV19 to TRBJ2-7, with 9 bases lining up with TRBD2. Germline V CDR1 and CDR2: LNHDA, SQIVND (reference sequence). The junction had 5 bases not matched to a gene; V was cut back by 1 base and J by 4 bases. The CDR3 has 15 residues. CDR3 nucleotides: TGTGCCAGTAGTATAGCGGTAGCGGGAGAGTACGAGCAGTACTTC. Its translation is CASSIAVAGEYEQYF.

The V call is TRBV5-6, the J call TRBJ2-7; 9 bases are shared with TRBD2. V shed 0 bases, J shed 3 bases, and the junction held 1 base outside the gene matches. The CDR3 runs to 14 residues. In germline, CDR1 is SGHDT, CDR2 YYEEEE. This CDR3 is CASSLGLADYEQYF. The CDR3, as DNA: TGTGCCAGCAGCTTGGGACTAGCGGACTACGAGCAGTACTTC.

The chain has TRBV4-1 and TRBJ2-3; D gene unclear. Germline-derived CDR1 and CDR2 are MGHRA and YSYEKL. The CDR3 covers 16 residues. The V gene lost 4 bases and the J gene lost 0 bases, with 14 bases spanning the gap. CDR3 sequence reads: CASSLRHSRSTDTQYF. The CDR3, as DNA: TGCGCCAGCAGCCTCAGGCACAGCCGTAGCACAGATACGCAGTATTTT.

The chain joins TRBV4-2 to TRBJ1-5; D possibly corresponds to TRBD1 (5 bases). CDR1 and CDR2 from the germline V gene are LGHNA and YNFKEQ. Trimming stripped 1 base from V and 9 bases from J, with 13 bases between. The length of the CDR3 is 14 residues. The CDR3 DNA follows: TGTGCCAGCAGCCAAGCGACGGCCGGGGGGCCCCAGCATTTT. Translating gives CASSQATAGGPQHF.